The entry below describes one T cell receptor beta chain. These data come from a study of cytomegalovirus exposure and HLA in healthy donors. Use of 60 Vbeta and 13 Jbeta primers characterized the PCR. Data came from immunoSEQ multiplex PCR; TCRdb stores just in-frame clones and leaves some out. Found here are around 150,000 clones, just under 80% of them singletons; the top ten hold around a tenth. The clonotype comes from a man between 18 and 35 years old in good health and CMV-seropositive. Material for sequencing was PBMCs.

The CDR3 DNA reads TGTGCCAGCAGTTACTCGACTAGCGGGAGGGCCTACGAGCAGTACTTC. This encodes CASSYSTSGRAYEQYF. The chain joins TRBV6-5 to TRBJ2-7, with TRBD2 matching 14 bases. The germline V gene encodes CDR1 MNHEY and CDR2 SVGAGI. After removal of 0 bases from V and 2 bases from J, the junction contained 0 bases not matched to a gene. This CDR3 region has 16 residues.